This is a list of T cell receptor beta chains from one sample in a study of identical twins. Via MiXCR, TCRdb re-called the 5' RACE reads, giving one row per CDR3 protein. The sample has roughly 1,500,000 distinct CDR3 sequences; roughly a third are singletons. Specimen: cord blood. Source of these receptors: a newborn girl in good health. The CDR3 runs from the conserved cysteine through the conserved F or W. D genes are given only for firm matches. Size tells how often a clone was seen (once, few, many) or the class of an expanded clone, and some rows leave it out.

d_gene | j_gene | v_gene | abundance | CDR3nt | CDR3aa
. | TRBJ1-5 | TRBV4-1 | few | TGCGCCAGCAGCCATCGGAGACAGGTCCAGCCCCAGCATTTT | CASSHRRQVQPQHF
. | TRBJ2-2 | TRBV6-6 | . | TGTGCCAGCGGTCCCCAGGCCGGGGGGCTGTTTTTT | CASGPQAGGLFF
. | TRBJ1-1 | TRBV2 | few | TGTGCCAGCAGTGTTGCAGGTCCCCTTATGAACACTGAAGCTTTCTTT | CASSVAGPLMNTEAFF
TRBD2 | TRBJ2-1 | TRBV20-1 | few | TGCAGTGCTAGCCGGACTAGGTCCTACAATGAGCAGTTCTTC | CSASRTRSYNEQFF
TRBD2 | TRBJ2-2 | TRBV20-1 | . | TGCAGTGCTACGGGGGGGCCGAACACCGGGGAGCTGTTTTTT | CSATGGPNTGELFF
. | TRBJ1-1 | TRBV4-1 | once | TGCGCCAGCAGGAACTCCGGCGCACGTGAAGCTTTCTTT | CASRNSGAREAFF
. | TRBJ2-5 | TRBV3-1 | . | TGTGCCAGCAGCCAAGTTCGGGTCAACAAAGGAGAGACCCAGTACTTC | CASSQVRVNKGETQYF
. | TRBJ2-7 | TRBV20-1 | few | TGCAGTGCAAACTCGGACAGCGACCCTCACTACGAGCAGTACTTC | CSANSDSDPHYEQYF
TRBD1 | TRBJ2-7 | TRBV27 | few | TGTGCCAGCTCCTTTTGGGGGACAGGATCCTACGAGCAGTACTTC | CASSFWGTGSYEQYF
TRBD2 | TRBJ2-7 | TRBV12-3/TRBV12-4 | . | TGTGCCAGCAGTCGTAGCGGGAGTCGCTACGAGCAGTACTTC | CASSRSGSRYEQYF
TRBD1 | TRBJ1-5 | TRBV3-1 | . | TGTGCCAGCAGCCCCGGGACAGATAATAGCAATCAGCCCCAGCATTTT | CASSPGTDNSNQPQHF
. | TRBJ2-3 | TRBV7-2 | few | TGTGCCAGCAGCTTAGGTGGATCCACGGAGTATTTT | CASSLGGSTEYF
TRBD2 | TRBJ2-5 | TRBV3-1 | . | TGTGCCAGCACCCCAGGCGCCTGGCGGACTAGCGAACAAGAGACCCAGTACTTC | CASTPGAWRTSEQETQYF
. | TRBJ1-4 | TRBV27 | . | TGTGCCAGCAAATTGCTCGGGTCGGGAGAAAAACTGTTTTTT | CASKLLGSGEKLFF
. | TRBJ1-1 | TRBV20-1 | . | TGCAGTGCTAGAGAGGGGCCCAGTAAGGAAGCTTTCTTT | CSAREGPSKEAFF
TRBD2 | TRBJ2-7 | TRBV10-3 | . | TGTGCCATCAGTGCATCTACGAGCGGGAGGGTTGCCTACGAGCAGTACTTC | CAISASTSGRVAYEQYF
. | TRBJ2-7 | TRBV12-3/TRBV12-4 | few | TGTGCCAGCAGTATACAGGGTCCGGTTTACGAGCAGTACTTC | CASSIQGPVYEQYF
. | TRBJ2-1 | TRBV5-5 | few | TGTGCCAGCAGCTTGGGATACCTCTTCTACAATGAGCAGTTCTTC | CASSLGYLFYNEQFF
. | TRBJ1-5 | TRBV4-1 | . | TGCGCCAGCAGCCAAGAACCCGTCAGGCCTAACAATCAGCCCCAGCATTTT | CASSQEPVRPNNQPQHF
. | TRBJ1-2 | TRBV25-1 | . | TGTGCCAGCAGTTCCGGGGGCCCTGGCTACACCTTC | CASSSGGPGYTF
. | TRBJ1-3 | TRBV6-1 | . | TGTGCCAGCAGTGAAGTGATTGGTGGAAACACCATATATTTT | CASSEVIGGNTIYF
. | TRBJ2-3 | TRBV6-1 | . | TGTGCCAGCAGTGATTCGGGGGCCGGAGATACGCAGTATTTT | CASSDSGAGDTQYF
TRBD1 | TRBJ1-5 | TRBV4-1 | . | TGCGCCAGCAGCCAAGATTTGCAGGGGGCTAATCAGCCCCAGCATTTT | CASSQDLQGANQPQHF
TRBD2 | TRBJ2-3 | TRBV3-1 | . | TGTGCCAGCAGCCAAGGACTAGCGGGAGGGGTAGATACGCAGTATTTT | CASSQGLAGGVDTQYF
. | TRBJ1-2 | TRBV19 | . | TGTGCCAGTAGTATTACGGCCAGGGAGCAATATGGCTACACCTTC | CASSITAREQYGYTF
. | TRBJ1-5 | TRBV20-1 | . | TGCAGTGCTGCCCCGGGTTGGGGTTATAGCAATCAGCCCCAGCATTTT | CSAAPGWGYSNQPQHF
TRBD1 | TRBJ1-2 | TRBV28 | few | TGTGCCAGCAGTTTCCCATCCGGGACAGGGGGCCCTAGGGGCTATGGCTACACCTTC | CASSFPSGTGGPRGYGYTF
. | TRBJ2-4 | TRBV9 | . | TGTGCCAGCAGCGCAGGTGAGGGGGCCAAAAACATTCAGTACTTC | CASSAGEGAKNIQYF
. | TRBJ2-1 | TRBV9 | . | TGTGCCAGCAGCGTAGAGGGTAGCGGAGGCAATGAGCAGTTCTTC | CASSVEGSGGNEQFF
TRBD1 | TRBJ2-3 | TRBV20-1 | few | TGCAGTGCTACGGGACAGCCCACAGATACGCAGTATTTT | CSATGQPTDTQYF
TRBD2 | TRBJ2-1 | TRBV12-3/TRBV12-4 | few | TGTGCCAGCAGTTTAGGACTAGCGGGAGCTACCTACAATGAGCAGTTCTTC | CASSLGLAGATYNEQFF
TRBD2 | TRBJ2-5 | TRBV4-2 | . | TGTGCCAGCAGCCACGCCAGCGGGGGCCAAGAGACCCAGTACTTC | CASSHASGGQETQYF
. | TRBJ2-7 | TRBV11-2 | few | TGTGCCAGCAGCGTCGAGCTTCGGGGTTACGAGCAGTACTTC | CASSVELRGYEQYF
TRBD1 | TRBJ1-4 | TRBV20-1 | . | TGCAGTGCTAGAGATGGAGGGGGCAGGGGTAATGAAAAACTGTTTTTT | CSARDGGGRGNEKLFF
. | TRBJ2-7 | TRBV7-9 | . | TGTGTCAGCAGCTTATACTCTGGCACAACCTACGAGCAGTACTTC | CVSSLYSGTTYEQYF
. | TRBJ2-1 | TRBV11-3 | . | TGTGCCAGCAGTTGGACAACCAGGCCGTTCAATGAGCAGTTCTTC | CASSWTTRPFNEQFF
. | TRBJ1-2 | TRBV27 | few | TGTGCCAGCAGTCGCCGGGGTAGGGGAGGATCTGACTATGGCTACACCTTC | CASSRRGRGGSDYGYTF
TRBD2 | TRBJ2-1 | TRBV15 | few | TGTGCCACTGGGCTAGCGGTTGACAATGAGCAGTTCTTC | CATGLAVDNEQFF
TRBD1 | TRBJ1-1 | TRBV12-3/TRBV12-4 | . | TGTGCCAGCAGTTTGACAGGGTTGCGGGAAGCTTTCTTT | CASSLTGLREAFF
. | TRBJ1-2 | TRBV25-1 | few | TGTGCCAGCAGTGACGGGGGACAAGGCTACACCTTC | CASSDGGQGYTF
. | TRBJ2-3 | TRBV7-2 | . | TGTGCCAGCAGCTTATCTGAAGATACGCAGTATTTT | CASSLSEDTQYF
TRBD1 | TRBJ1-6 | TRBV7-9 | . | TGTGCCAGCAGCCTACCCCCGGGACAGGGCATAAATTCACCCCTCCACTTT | CASSLPPGQGINSPLHF
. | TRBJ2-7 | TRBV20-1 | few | TGCAGTGCTAGTGACGACTCTTACGAGCAGTACTTC | CSASDDSYEQYF
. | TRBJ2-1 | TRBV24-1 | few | TGTGCCACCAGTGATCTAGAGGGGAGGAATGACAATGAGCAGTTCTTC | CATSDLEGRNDNEQFF
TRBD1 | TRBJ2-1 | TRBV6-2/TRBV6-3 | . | TGTGCCAGCAGTTACTATGGGACAGGGGTTGTAGAAGAGACCCAGTTCTTC | CASSYYGTGVVEETQFF
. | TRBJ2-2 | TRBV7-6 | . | TGTGCCAGCAGCTTTAGTCTGGGGTCGAACACCGGGGAGCTGTTTTTT | CASSFSLGSNTGELFF
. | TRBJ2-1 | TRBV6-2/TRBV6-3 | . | TGTGCCAGCAGTTCCCCTTTGGGGGGGGCCGCGGGGAATGAGCAGTTCTTC | CASSSPLGGAAGNEQFF
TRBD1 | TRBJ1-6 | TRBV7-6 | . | TGTGCCAGCAGCTTAGCCTACAGGGGGCGAAGTAATTCACCCCTCCACTTT | CASSLAYRGRSNSPLHF
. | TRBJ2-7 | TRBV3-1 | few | TGTGCCAGCAGCTGGACGTCAGGCGAGCAGTACTTC | CASSWTSGEQYF
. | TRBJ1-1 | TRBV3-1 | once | TGTGCCAGCAGCCAAGTAGTATTTGGTAACACTGAAGCTTTCTTT | CASSQVVFGNTEAFF
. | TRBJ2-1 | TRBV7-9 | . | TGTTCCAGCAGCTACAACAATGAGCAGTTCTTC | CSSSYNNEQFF
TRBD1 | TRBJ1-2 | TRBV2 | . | TGTGCCAGCAGCTTCGCCAGGGGGCGCGACTATGGCTACACCTTC | CASSFARGRDYGYTF
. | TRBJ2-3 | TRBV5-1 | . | TGCGCCAGCAGCCCCGGGACTGCACACACAGATACGCAGTATTTT | CASSPGTAHTDTQYF
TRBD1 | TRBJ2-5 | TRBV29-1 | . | TGCAGCGTTGCCCTCACAGGGGTCGGCCAAGAGACCCAGTACTTC | CSVALTGVGQETQYF